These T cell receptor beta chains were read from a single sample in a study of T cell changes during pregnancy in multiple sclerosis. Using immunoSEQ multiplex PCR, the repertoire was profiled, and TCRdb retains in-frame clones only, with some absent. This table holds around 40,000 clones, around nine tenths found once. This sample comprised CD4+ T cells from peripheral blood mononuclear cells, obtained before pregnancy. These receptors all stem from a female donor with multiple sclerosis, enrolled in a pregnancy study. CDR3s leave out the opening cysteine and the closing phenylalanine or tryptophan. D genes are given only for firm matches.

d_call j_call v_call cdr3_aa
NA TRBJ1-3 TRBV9 ASSYQADSGNTIY
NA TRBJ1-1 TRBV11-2 ASSSRGRNTEAF
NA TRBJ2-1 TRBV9 ASSVRLDNYNEQF
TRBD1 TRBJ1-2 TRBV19 ASSLRGREGGYT
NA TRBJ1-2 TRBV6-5 ASRISWGDYGYT
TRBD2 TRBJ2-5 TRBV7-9 ASSRTSGALQETQY
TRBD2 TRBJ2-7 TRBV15 ATSSGGDGYEQY
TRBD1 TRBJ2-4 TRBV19 ASSHTGGTKNIQY
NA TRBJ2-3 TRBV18 ASSPSPDTQY
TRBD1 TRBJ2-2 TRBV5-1 ASSLRDSNTGELF
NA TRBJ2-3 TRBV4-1 ASSQPWGPSTDTQY
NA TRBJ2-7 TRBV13 ASSLGGPYEQY
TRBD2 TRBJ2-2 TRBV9 ASSVVAGGPLNTGELF
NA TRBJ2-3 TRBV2 ASSAEVRDTQY
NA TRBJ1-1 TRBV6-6 ASSFGGNTEAF
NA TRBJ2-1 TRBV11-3 ASSLGLYNEQF
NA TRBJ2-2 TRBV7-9 ASRFFSGLTNTGELF
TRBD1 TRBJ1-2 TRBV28 ASSPPTSDRGDGYT
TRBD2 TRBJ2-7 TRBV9 ASSSGTSGDYSEQY
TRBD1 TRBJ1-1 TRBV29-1 SVGETGANTEAF
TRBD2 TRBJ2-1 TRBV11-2 ASSLRRTSAHINEQF
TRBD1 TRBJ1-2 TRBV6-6 ASSSGGTGANYGYT
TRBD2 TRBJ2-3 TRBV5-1 ASNLAGGGFASTDTQY
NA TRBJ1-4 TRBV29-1 SVQLSNEKLF
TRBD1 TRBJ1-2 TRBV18 ASSQGTGTNYGYT
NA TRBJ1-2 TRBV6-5 ASNTRRVGNYGYT
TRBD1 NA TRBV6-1 ASSVAGTGFHEQY
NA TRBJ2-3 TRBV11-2 ASSSRQDIDTQY
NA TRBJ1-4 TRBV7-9 ASSFYRVANEKLL
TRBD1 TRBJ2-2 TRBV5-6 ASSLLDRGPTGELF
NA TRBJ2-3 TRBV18 ASSPPWTADNTQY
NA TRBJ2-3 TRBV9 ASSLDLASTDTQY
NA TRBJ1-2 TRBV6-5 ASSLRSNYGYT
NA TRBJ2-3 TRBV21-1 ASSKGRDTQY
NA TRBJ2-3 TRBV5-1 ASSLAPGDTQY
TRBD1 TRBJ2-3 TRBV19 ASSMRGTGTDTQY
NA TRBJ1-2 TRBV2 ASRIKPGLDGYT
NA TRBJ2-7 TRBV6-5 ASSYGRDYTQVEQY
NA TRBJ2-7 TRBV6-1 ASSEPGGQMDEQY